The 18 T cell receptor beta chains given below trace back to one sample, sequenced in a study of a mutant IDH1 vaccine in newly diagnosed glioma (dated by TCRdb to 2020 to 2022). The intended sense of this specimen's time point label: week 5, during vaccination. Every vaccine dose consisted of 300 ug of a 20-mer mutant IDH1 peptide in Montanide, administered subcutaneously together with topical imiquimod. For these TCRs, the target antigens are not known. The library was built by means of the immunoSEQ multiplex PCR assay. TCRdb's version of the immuneACCESS table is confined to in-frame rearrangements and falls short of the full clone set. An unresolved V gene accounts for under half of the shortfall where checked; the remainder is of unknown origin. The sample data list roughly 51,000 clones, and 81% of these were observed just once. The biggest ten clones account for roughly 3.5% of the sample.

This sample comprised PBMCs, obtained from a glioma patient whose treatment included an IDH1 peptide vaccine. The receptors here all came from a man under 40 with glioma.

The chain uses TRBV18 and TRBJ2-7; TRBD2 might be the D (7 bases). From germline, CDR1 is KGHSH and CDR2 LQKENI. V lost 3 bases and J 4 bases, leaving 22 bases between the germline ends. The CDR3 runs 17 residues. The CDR3 spells CASSPDEGGGLLYEQYF. The CDR3 DNA reads TGTGCCAGCTCACCGGACGAGGGCGGGGGCCTCCTATACGAGCAGTACTTC.

Only one count was recorded for this clone. V usage is TRBV15 and J usage is TRBJ1-5, with D hard to call. The V gene lost 0 bases and the J gene lost 1 base, with 16 bases spanning the gap. The germline V gene has CDR1 LNHNV and CDR2 YYDKDF (reference sequence). The CDR3 extends over 18 amino acids. The CDR3 DNA reads as TGTGCCACCAGCAGAGACTTTTCCTCCTCAGGAAGCAATCAGCCCCAGCATTTT. Protein sequence: CATSRDFSSSGSNQPQHF.

The genes are TRBV5-1 and TRBJ1-1; D is unclear. The CDR3 has 13 residues. Germline values: CDR1 SGHRS, CDR2 YFSETQ. V was trimmed by 0 bases and J by 11 bases, leaving 14 bases between them. CDR3 nucleotides: TGCGCCAGCAGCTTGGGTCAGGCCCAGGTGGCTTTCTTT. Translation: CASSLGQAQVAFF.

The chain uses TRBV19 and TRBJ2-6, with TRBD2 matching over 14 bases. Germline CDR1 and CDR2: LNHDA and SQIVND (reference sequence). V dropped 6 bases and J dropped 0; count of bases not matched to a gene: 4. The length of the CDR3 is 18 residues. Here the CDR3 reads CASSRTSGGRSGANVLTF. CDR3 nucleotide sequence: TGTGCCAGTAGCCGGACTAGCGGGGGGCGCTCTGGGGCCAACGTCCTGACTTTC. Supplemented by reference TRBV19 and TRBJ2-6, the full variable domain reads DGGITQSPKYLFRKEGQNVTLSCEQNLNHDAMYWYRQDPGQGLRLIYYSQIVNDFQKGDIAEGYSVSREKKESFPLTVTSAQKNPTAFYLCASSRTSGGRSGANVLTFGAGSRLTVL.

This chain joins TRBV28 and TRBJ2-7; D possibly matches TRBD1 or TRBD2 (5 bases each). V dropped 7 bases and J dropped 11 bases, with 30 bases sitting between them. CDR1 is MDHEN and CDR2 is SYDVKM in the germline V gene. The CDR3 runs 16 residues. The CDR3 loop reads CASTPVGLRRGVDEYF. The CDR3 DNA follows: TGTGCCAGCACCCCAGTGGGGTTGAGACGAGGGGTTGACGAGTACTTC.

The V call is TRBV7-9, the J call TRBJ2-5; unclear D gene. The CDR3 consists of 14 residues. CDR1 is SEHNR and CDR2 is FQNEAQ in the germline V gene (reference sequence). With 6 bases removed from V and 0 bases from J, the gap between germline ends came to 11 bases. CDR3 in DNA: TGTGCCAGCAGTCGTACCTGGGACCAAGAGACCCAGTACTTC. As protein: CASSRTWDQETQYF.

This rearrangement joins TRBV5-1 to TRBJ1-1; D possibly corresponds to TRBD1 (6 bases). In germline, CDR1 is SGHRS, CDR2 YFSETQ. This CDR3 is built from 17 residues. V was trimmed by 2 bases and J by 0 bases, leaving 17 bases between them. CDR3 nucleotides: TGCGCCAGCAGCTTCGGCCCCTTAGGACAGCTGAACACTGAAGCTTTCTTT. Amino acid sequence: CASSFGPLGQLNTEAFF. The full variable domain, rest sourced from reference TRBV5-1 and TRBJ1-1, is KAGVTQTPRYLIKTRGQQVTLSCSPISGHRSVSWYQQTPGQGLQFLFEYFSETQRNKGNFPGRFSGRQFSNSRSEMNVSTLELGDSALYLCASSFGPLGQLNTEAFFGQGTRLTVV.

CDR3 protein: CASSGRDGPMNTEAFF. The CDR3 region has the DNA TGTGCCAGCAGCGGCCGGGACGGACCCATGAACACTGAAGCTTTCTTT. The chain uses TRBV5-4 and TRBJ1-1; a possible D gene is TRBD1 (5 bases). Germline CDR1 and CDR2: SGHNT and YYREEE (reference sequence). The length of the CDR3 is 16 residues. V was shortened by 4 bases and J by 0 bases, with 16 bases between the two germline ends.

The gene calls are TRBV9 and TRBJ2-1, with D maybe TRBD2 (7 bases). V was trimmed by 3 bases and J by 0 bases, leaving 16 bases between them. The CDR3 sequence is 17 residues long. The germline V gene has CDR1 SGDLS and CDR2 YYNGEE. CDR3 DNA sequence: TGTGCCAGCAGCGCCGGGCGGGGGCGGAGCTCCTACAATGAGCAGTTCTTC. Its protein product is CASSAGRGRSSYNEQFF.

The chain carries TRBV19 and TRBJ1-3; D is perhaps TRBD1 (5 bases). The CDR3 sequence is 17 residues long. CDR1 and CDR2 from the germline V gene are LNHDA and SQIVND (reference sequence). The V gene lost 1 base and the J gene lost 4 bases, with 17 bases spanning the gap. CDR3 amino acids: CASSIAHGTSSGNTIYF. The CDR3 DNA reads TGTGCCAGTAGTATAGCGCACGGGACGTCGTCCGGAAACACCATATATTTT. Full variable domain (rest looked up from reference TRBV19 and TRBJ1-3): DGGITQSPKYLFRKEGQNVTLSCEQNLNHDAMYWYRQDPGQGLRLIYYSQIVNDFQKGDIAEGYSVSREKKESFPLTVTSAQKNPTAFYLCASSIAHGTSSGNTIYFGEGSWLTVV.

By frequency in the sample, this clone is medium-sized. The chain combines TRBV6-1 with TRBJ1-5, with D maybe TRBD1 (5 bases). The V gene's germline CDR1 is MNHNS and CDR2 SASEGT. V was clipped by 7 bases and J by 3 bases, with 7 bases between them. The CDR3 loop spans 12 amino acids. The CDR3 sequence: CASTDNNQPQHF. CDR3 bases: TGTGCCAGCACGGACAACAATCAGCCCCAGCATTTT.

The CDR3 nucleotides read TGTGCCAGCAGCTTAAGGGGGGGGACAGGGTCGCTCGAGCAGTACTTC. Translation: CASSLRGGTGSLEQYF. The chain employs TRBV7-8 and TRBJ2-7; TRBD1 matches at 9 bases. This CDR3 comprises 16 residues. Germline CDR1 SGHVS, CDR2 FQNEAQ. V was clipped by 2 bases and J by 6 bases; unmatched bases: 11.

The chain links TRBV14 to TRBJ1-4; 11 bases map to TRBD1. V lost 3 bases and J lost 13; bases outside the gene matches: 13. There are 16 residues in the CDR3. Germline V gene data show CDR1 as SGHDN and CDR2 as FVKESK. DNA of the CDR3: TGTGCCAGCAGCCAGTTCGGACAGGGGGCCGCGGAGACACTGTTTTTT. Encoded protein: CASSQFGQGAAETLFF.

This sequence joins TRBV7-2 and TRBJ2-3; TRBD2 matches at 8 bases. V shed 1 base and J 5 bases; nucleotides not matched to a gene: 5. CDR3 length: 15 residues. The germline V gene encodes CDR1 SGHTA and CDR2 FQGNSA. CDR3: CASSLVGGGKDTQYF. The CDR3 bases are TGTGCCAGCAGCTTAGTCGGGGGGGGGAAAGATACGCAGTATTTT.

The genes are TRBV5-5 and TRBJ1-1, with a tentative D call TRBD1 (5 bases). The V gene's germline CDR1 is SGHKS and CDR2 YYEKEE (reference sequence). The CDR3 runs to 14 residues. V lost 4 bases and J 1 base, leaving 11 bases between the germline ends. This CDR3 is CASSPGRQNTEAFF. The CDR3 DNA is TGTGCCAGCAGCCCGGGACGGCAGAACACTGAAGCTTTCTTT.

The rearrangement joins TRBV9 to TRBJ2-7; TRBD1 aligns across 8 bases. CDR3 size: 13 residues. The V gene's germline CDR1 is SGDLS and CDR2 YYNGEE. The V segment lost 1 base and the J segment 3 bases; nucleotides outside the gene matches: 0. The CDR3: CASSVTGGYEQYF. The CDR3 bases are TGTGCCAGCAGCGTAACAGGGGGCTACGAGCAGTACTTC.

The chain combines TRBV7-2 with TRBJ1-2; TRBD1 agrees at 7 bases. The germline V gene has CDR1 SGHTA and CDR2 FQGNSA. Losses at the gene ends were 2 bases for V and 13 bases for J; bases not matched to a gene: 7. CDR3 length equals 12 residues. The CDR3 reads CASSLHTGVVTF. Written as DNA, the CDR3 is TGTGCCAGCAGCTTACACACAGGGGTTGTCACCTTC.

This chain uses TRBV7-8 with TRBJ1-5; no definite D call. This CDR3 region has 15 residues. V was trimmed by 5 bases and J by 1 base, leaving 12 bases between them. From germline, CDR1 is SGHVS and CDR2 FQNEAQ. The CDR3 protein is CASSVARRSNQPQHF. The CDR3 nucleotides are TGTGCCAGCAGCGTCGCCAGGAGAAGCAATCAGCCCCAGCATTTT.